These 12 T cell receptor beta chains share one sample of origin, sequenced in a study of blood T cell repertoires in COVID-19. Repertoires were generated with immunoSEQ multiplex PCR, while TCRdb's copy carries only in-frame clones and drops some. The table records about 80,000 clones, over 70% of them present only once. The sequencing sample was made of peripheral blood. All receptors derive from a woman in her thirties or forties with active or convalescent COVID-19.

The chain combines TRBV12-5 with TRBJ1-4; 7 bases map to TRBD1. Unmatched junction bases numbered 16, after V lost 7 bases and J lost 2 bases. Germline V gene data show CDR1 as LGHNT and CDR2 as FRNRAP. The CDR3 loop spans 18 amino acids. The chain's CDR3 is CASAYLTGRTVTNEKLFF. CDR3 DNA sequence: TGTGCTAGTGCCTACCTGACAGGGAGGACTGTGACTAATGAAAAACTGTTTTTT.

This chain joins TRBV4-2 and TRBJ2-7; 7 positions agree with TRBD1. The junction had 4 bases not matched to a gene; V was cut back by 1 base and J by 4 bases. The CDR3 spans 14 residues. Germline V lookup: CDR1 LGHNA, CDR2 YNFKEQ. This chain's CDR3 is CASSQGHRGYEQYF. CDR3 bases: TGTGCCAGCAGCCAAGGTCACAGGGGATACGAGCAGTACTTC.

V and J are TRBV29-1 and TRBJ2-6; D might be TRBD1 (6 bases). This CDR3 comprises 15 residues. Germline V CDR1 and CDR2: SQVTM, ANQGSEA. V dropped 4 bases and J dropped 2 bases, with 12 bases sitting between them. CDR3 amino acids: CSVATQGTGANVLTF. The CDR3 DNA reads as TGCAGCGTTGCAACCCAGGGGACTGGGGCCAACGTCCTGACTTTC.

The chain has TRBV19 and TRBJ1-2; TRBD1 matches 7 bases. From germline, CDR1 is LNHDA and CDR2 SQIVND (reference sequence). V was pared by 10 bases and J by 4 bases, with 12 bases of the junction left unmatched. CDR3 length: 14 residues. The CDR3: CAIPPGAGGYGYTF. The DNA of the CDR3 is TGTGCCATCCCACCAGGGGCAGGGGGCTATGGCTACACCTTC.

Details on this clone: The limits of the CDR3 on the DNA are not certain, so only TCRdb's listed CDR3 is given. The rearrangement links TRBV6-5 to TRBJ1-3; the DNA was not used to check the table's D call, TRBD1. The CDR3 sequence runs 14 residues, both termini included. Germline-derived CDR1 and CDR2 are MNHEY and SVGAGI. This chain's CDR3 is CASSPGQRRAPYIF.

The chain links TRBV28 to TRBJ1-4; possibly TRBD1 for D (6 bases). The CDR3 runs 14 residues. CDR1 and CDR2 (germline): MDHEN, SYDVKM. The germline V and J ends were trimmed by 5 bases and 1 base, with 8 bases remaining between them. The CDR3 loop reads CASSETGTNEKLFF. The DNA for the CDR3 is TGTGCCAGCAGTGAGACAGGAACTAATGAAAAACTGTTTTTT.

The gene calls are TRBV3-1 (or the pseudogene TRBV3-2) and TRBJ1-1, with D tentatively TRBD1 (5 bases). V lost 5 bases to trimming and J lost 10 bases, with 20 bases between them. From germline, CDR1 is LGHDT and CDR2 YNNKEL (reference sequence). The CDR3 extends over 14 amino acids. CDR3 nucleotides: TGTGCCAGCAGCGCCACGGGGGAGGGATGGGGAGCTTTCTTT. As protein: CASSATGEGWGAFF.

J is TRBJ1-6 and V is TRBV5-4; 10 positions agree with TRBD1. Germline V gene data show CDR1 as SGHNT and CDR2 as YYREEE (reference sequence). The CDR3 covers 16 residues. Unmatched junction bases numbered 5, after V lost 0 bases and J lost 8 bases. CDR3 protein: CASSLGDRGFDSPLHF. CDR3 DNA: TGTGCCAGCAGCTTGGGGGACAGGGGTTTTGATTCACCCCTCCACTTT.

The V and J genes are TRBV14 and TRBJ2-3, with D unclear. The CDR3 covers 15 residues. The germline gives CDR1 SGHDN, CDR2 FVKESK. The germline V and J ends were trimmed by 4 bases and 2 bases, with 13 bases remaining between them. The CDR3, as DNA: TGTGCCAGCAGCCGCCTACAGTTTTTCACAGATACGCAGTATTTT. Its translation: CASSRLQFFTDTQYF.

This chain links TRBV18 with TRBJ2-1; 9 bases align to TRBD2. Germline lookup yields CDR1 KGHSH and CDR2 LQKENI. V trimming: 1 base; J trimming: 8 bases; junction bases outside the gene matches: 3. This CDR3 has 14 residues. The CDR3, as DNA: TGTGCCAGCTCACCACTAGCGGGAGCCTATGAGCAGTTCTTC. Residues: CASSPLAGAYEQFF. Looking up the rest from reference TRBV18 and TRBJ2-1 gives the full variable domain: NAGVMQNPRHLVRRRGQEARLRCSPMKGHSHVYWYRQLPEEGLKFMVYLQKENIIDESGMPKERFSAEFPKEGPSILRIQQVVRGDSAAYFCASSPLAGAYEQFFGPGTRLTVL.

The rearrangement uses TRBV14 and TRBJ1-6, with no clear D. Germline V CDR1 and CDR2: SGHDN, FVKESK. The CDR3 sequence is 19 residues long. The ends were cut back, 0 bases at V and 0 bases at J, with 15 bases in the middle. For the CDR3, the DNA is TGTGCCAGCAGCCAAGATAATACAGCCAACAGCTCCTATAATTCACCCCTCCACTTT. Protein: CASSQDNTANSSYNSPLHF.

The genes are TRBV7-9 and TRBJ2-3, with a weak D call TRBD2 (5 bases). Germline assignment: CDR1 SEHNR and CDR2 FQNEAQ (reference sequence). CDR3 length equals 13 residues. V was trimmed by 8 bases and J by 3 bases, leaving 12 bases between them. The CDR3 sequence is CASRREGTDTQYF. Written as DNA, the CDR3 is TGTGCCAGCCGACGGGAAGGAACAGATACGCAGTATTTT. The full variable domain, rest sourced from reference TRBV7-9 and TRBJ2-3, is DTGVSQNPRHKITKRGQNVTFRCDPISEHNRLYWYRQTLGQGPEFLTYFQNEAQLEKSRLLSDRFSAERPKGSFSTLEIQRTEQGDSAMYLCASRREGTDTQYFGPGTRLTVL.